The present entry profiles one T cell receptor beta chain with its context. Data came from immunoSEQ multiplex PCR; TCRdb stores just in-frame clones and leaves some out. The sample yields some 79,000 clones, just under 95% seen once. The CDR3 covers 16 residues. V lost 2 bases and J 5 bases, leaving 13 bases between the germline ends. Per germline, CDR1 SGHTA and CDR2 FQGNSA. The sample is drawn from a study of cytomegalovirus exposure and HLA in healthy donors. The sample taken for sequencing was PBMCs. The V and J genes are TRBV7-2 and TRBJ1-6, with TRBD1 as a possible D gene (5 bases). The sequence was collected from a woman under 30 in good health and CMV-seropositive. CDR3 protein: CASSLRSGGNNSPLHF. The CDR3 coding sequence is TGTGCCAGCAGCTTAAGATCCGGGGGTAATAATTCACCCCTCCACTTT.